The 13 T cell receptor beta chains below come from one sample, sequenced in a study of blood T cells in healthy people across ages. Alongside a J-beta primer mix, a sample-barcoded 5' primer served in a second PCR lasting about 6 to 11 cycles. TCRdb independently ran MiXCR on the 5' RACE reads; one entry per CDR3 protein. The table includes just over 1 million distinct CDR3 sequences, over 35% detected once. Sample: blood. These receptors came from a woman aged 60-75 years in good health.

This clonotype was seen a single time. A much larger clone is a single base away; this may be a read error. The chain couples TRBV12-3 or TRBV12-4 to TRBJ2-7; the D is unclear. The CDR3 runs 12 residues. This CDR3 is CDSSWADYEQYF. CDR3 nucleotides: TGTGACAGCAGTTGGGCTGACTACGAGCAGTACTTC.

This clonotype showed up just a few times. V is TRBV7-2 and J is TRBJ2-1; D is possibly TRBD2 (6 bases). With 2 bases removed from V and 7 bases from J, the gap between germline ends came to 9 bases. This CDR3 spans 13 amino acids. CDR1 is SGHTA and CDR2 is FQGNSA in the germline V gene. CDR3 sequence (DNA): TGTGCCAGCAGCTTAAGACGGGGGAATGAGCAGTTCTTC. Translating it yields CASSLRRGNEQFF.

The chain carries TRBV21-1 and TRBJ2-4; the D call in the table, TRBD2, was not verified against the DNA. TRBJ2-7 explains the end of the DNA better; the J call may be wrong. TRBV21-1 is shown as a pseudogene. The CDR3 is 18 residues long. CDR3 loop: CASSKGSGSRLSHYEQYF. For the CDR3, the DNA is TGTGCCAGCAGCAAAGGTAGCGGGAGTCGCCTTTCTCACTACGAGCAGTACTTC.

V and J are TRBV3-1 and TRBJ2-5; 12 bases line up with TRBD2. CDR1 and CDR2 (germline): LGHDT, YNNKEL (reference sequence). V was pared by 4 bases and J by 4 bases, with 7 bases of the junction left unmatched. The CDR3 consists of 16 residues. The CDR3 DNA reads TGTGCCAGCAGCCGACGACTAGCGGGAGCCCGAGAGACCCAGTACTTC. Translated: CASSRRLAGARETQYF.

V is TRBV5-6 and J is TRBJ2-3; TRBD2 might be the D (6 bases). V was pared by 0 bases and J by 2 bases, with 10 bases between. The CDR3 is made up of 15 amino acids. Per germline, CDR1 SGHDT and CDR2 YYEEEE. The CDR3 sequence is CASSLGRAYTDTQYF. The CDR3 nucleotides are TGTGCCAGCAGCTTGGGGAGGGCCTACACAGATACGCAGTATTTT.

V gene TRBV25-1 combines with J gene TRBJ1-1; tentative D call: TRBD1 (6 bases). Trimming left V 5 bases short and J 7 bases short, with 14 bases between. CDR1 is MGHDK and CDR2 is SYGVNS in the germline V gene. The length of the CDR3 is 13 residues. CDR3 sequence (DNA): TGTGCCAGCAGTAAACCAGGGGCCATTGAAGCTTTCTTT. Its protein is CASSKPGAIEAFF. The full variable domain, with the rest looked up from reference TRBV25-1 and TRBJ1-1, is EADIYQTPRYLVIGTGKKITLECSQTMGHDKMYWYQQDPGMELHLIHYSYGVNSTEKGDLSSESTVSRIRTEHFPLTLESARPSHTSQYLCASSKPGAIEAFFGQGTRLTVV.

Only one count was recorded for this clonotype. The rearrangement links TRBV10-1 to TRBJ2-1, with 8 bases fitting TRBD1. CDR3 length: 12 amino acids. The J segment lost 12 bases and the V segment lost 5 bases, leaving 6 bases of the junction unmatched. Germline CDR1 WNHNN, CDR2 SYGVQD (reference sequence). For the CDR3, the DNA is TGCGCCAGCAGTAACCCTGGACAGGGGCAGTTCTTC. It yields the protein CASSNPGQGQFF.

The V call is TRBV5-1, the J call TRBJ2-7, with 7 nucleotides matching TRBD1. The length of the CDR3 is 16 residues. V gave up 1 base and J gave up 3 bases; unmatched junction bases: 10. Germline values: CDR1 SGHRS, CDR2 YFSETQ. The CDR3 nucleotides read TGCGCCAGCAGCTTGACAGGGGACCCCATAATCTACGAGCAGTACTTC. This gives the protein CASSLTGDPIIYEQYF.

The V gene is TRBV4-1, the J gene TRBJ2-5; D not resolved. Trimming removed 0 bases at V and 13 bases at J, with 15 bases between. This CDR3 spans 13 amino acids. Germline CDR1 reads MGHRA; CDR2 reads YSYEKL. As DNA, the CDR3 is TGCGCCAGCAGCCAAGATCTGGATTCCTGGTTGTACTTC. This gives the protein CASSQDLDSWLYF.

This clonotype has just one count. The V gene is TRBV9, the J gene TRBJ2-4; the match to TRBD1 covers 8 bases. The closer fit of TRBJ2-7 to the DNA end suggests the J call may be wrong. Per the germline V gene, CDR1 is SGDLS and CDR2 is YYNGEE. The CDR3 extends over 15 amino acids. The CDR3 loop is CASSPLADRANEQYF. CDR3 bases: TGTGCCAGCTCTCCCCTCGCGGACAGGGCCAACGAGCAGTACTTC.

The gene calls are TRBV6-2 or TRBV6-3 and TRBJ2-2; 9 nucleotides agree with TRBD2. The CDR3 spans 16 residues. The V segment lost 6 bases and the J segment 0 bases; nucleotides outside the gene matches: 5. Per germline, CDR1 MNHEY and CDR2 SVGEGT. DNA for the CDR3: TGTGCCAGCAGGGGCCTAGCGGGGCCGAACACCGGGGAGCTGTTTTTT. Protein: CASRGLAGPNTGELFF.

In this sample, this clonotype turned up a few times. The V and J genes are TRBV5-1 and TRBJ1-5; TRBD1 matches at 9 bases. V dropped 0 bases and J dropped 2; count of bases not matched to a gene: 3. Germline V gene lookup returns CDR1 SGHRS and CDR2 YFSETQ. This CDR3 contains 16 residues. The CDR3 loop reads CASSLGTGEGNQPQHF. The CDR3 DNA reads TGCGCCAGCAGCTTGGGGACAGGGGAGGGCAATCAGCCCCAGCATTTT.

This CDR3 reads CASSPDGTPNREQYF. The CDR3, as DNA: TGTGCCAGCAGCCCAGACGGGACCCCAAATAGGGAGCAGTACTTC. This rearrangement joins TRBV7-2 to TRBJ2-7; D is tentatively TRBD1 or TRBD2 (5 bases each). The V end lost 5 bases, the J end lost 7 bases, and 21 bases lay between the germline ends. CDR1 is SGHTA and CDR2 is FQGNSA in the germline V gene. CDR3 size: 15 residues.